The entry below gives a single T cell receptor (beta chain) sequence along with its context. The V and J ends lost 0 bases and 0 bases respectively, with 9 bases between them. Per the germline V gene, CDR1 is KGHSH and CDR2 is LQKENI. This CDR3 has 15 residues. These data belong to a study of T cell responses to AZD1222 COVID-19 vaccine. TCRdb keeps only in-frame clones here, not all; method: immunoSEQ multiplex PCR. The sample shows 75,000 to 100,000 clones, around 88% of them seen only once. The clonotype was recovered from an adult in good health. This chain joins TRBV18 and TRBJ2-7, with unresolved D. The sample in question was peripheral blood, obtained on day 0 of MenACWY control vaccination. In DNA form, the CDR3 reads TGTGCCAGCTCACCACCGGCCTATCGCTCCTACGAGCAGTACTTC. Translation gives CASSPPAYRSYEQYF.